The 18 T cell receptor beta chains in this list originate from one sample, sequenced in a study of blood T cell repertoires in COVID-19. Profiled with immunoSEQ multiplex PCR; TCRdb holds only in-frame clones, not every one. Found here are approximately 270,000 clones, about nine tenths of them singletons; the top ten hold 1.5% to 2%. The specimen was PBMCs or T cells enriched from blood (not recorded which). All receptors come from a man in his forties or fifties who had recovered from COVID-19.

Here the CDR3 reads CASSRGGLAGEETQYF. DNA of the CDR3: TGTGCCAGCAGCCGCGGGGGTCTAGCGGGGGAAGAGACCCAGTACTTC. The V and J genes are TRBV5-4 and TRBJ2-5, with 10 bases identical to TRBD2. This CDR3 is 16 amino acids long. J was trimmed by 3 bases and V by 4 bases; bases with no gene match: 9. The germline gives CDR1 SGHNT, CDR2 YYREEE (reference sequence).

V is TRBV2 and J is TRBJ2-1, with 8 bases that match TRBD2. CDR3 length: 15 residues. V gave up 5 bases and J gave up 6 bases; unmatched junction bases: 9. CDR1 and CDR2 from the germline V gene are SNHLY and FYNNEI. The CDR3 DNA reads as TGTGCCAGCAGTCTATTCGGGGGGGCTATCAATGAGCAGTTCTTC. Amino acid sequence: CASSLFGGAINEQFF.

This chain joins TRBV18 and TRBJ2-7; TRBD1 agrees at 8 bases. The CDR3 has 13 amino acids. Germline CDR1 reads KGHSH; CDR2 reads LQKENI. Losses at the gene ends were 3 bases for V and 3 bases for J; bases not matched to a gene: 1. The CDR3 region is CASSPGQDYEQYF. The CDR3 DNA follows: TGTGCCAGCTCACCGGGACAGGACTACGAGCAGTACTTC.

The chain carries TRBV5-1 and TRBJ1-1, with D possibly being TRBD1 (6 bases). The CDR3 sequence is 15 residues long. The V end was cut by 0 bases, the J end by 4 bases, with 13 bases between. Germline CDR1 SGHRS, CDR2 YFSETQ. The CDR3 sequence is CASSLDPGGVTEAFF. For the CDR3, the DNA is TGCGCCAGCAGCTTGGACCCGGGGGGCGTCACTGAAGCTTTCTTT.

The chain couples TRBV4-3 to TRBJ2-3; 7 bases are a match to TRBD1. Germline V lookup: CDR1 LGHNA, CDR2 YSLEER. Trimming cost V 1 base and J 2 bases; bases outside gene matches: 3. This CDR3 contains 15 residues. Here the CDR3 reads CASSQGQGPTDTQYF. In DNA form, the CDR3 reads TGCGCCAGCAGCCAAGGACAGGGCCCCACAGATACGCAGTATTTT.

The chain employs TRBV5-4 and TRBJ2-7; the match to TRBD2 covers 10 bases. Losses at the gene ends were 4 bases for V and 3 bases for J; bases not matched to a gene: 1. The CDR3 has 13 amino acids. Per the germline V gene, CDR1 is SGHNT and CDR2 is YYREEE (reference sequence). The DNA for the CDR3 is TGTGCCAGCAGCCGGACTAGCGGCTACGAGCAGTACTTC. Its protein product is CASSRTSGYEQYF.

The table lists this clone with a few counts. The chain combines TRBV11-1 with TRBJ2-1; the match to TRBD2 covers 9 bases. V shed 7 bases and J 3 bases; nucleotides not matched to a gene: 10. This CDR3 has 16 residues. Germline V gene data show CDR1 as SGHAT and CDR2 as FQDESV (reference sequence). The CDR3 DNA follows: TGTGCCAGCAATAGGAGAGGGACTAGCAACTACAATGAGCAGTTCTTC. Translation: CASNRRGTSNYNEQFF.

V gene TRBV2 combines with J gene TRBJ2-2; 7 nucleotides align to TRBD2. V lost 6 bases, J lost 4 bases, and 8 bases stayed unmatched. Germline assignment: CDR1 SNHLY and CDR2 FYNNEI. The CDR3 loop spans 15 amino acids. This CDR3 reads CASSPAGVGTGELFF. In DNA form, the CDR3 reads TGTGCCAGCAGCCCTGCGGGGGTGGGCACCGGGGAGCTGTTTTTT.

V is TRBV30 and J is TRBJ2-1, with 7 bases matching TRBD2. The CDR3 has 13 amino acids. The germline V gene encodes CDR1 GTSNPN and CDR2 SVGIG (reference sequence). With 3 bases clipped from V and 7 bases from J, the junction kept 6 bases outside the gene matches. CDR3 residues: CAWSATSTNEQFF. CDR3 nucleotide sequence: TGTGCCTGGAGCGCGACTAGCACGAATGAGCAGTTCTTC.

The chain carries TRBV7-8 and TRBJ1-3; TRBD1 matches 7 bases. The trim removed 5 bases at V and 4 bases at J, leaving 11 bases unmatched. In germline, CDR1 is SGHVS, CDR2 FQNEAQ. CDR3 size: 16 residues. The CDR3 here is CASSPIPGQPGNTIYF. The CDR3 DNA reads TGTGCCAGCAGCCCTATTCCGGGACAGCCGGGAAACACCATATATTTT. The entire variable domain, with the rest obtained from reference TRBV7-8 and TRBJ1-3, is as follows: GAGVSQSPRYKVAKRGQDVALRCDPISGHVSLFWYQQALGQGPEFLTYFQNEAQLDKSGLPSDRFFAERPEGSVSTLKIQRTQQEDSAVYLCASSPIPGQPGNTIYFGEGSWLTVV.

The V gene is TRBV7-9, the J gene TRBJ1-1; D remains unclear. This CDR3 region has 14 residues. Trimming removed 5 bases at V and 2 bases at J, with 12 bases between. The germline V gene has CDR1 SEHNR and CDR2 FQNEAQ (reference sequence). The CDR3 nucleotides are TGTGCCAGCAGCACCGGGAACCTCAACACTGAAGCTTTCTTT. Protein: CASSTGNLNTEAFF. Using reference TRBV7-9 and TRBJ1-1 for the parts outside the CDR3, the full variable domain is DTGVSQNPRHKITKRGQNVTFRCDPISEHNRLYWYRQTLGQGPEFLTYFQNEAQLEKSRLLSDRFSAERPKGSFSTLEIQRTEQGDSAMYLCASSTGNLNTEAFFGQGTRLTVV.

The V gene is TRBV3-1 (or the pseudogene TRBV3-2), the J gene TRBJ1-3; possible D gene TRBD1, 6 bases. In germline, CDR1 is LGHDT, CDR2 YNNKEL (reference sequence). Trimming took 3 bases from V and 4 from J, leaving 13 bases between them. This CDR3 contains 15 residues. The CDR3 DNA reads TGTGCCAGCAGCCAGAGCTGGACAGTCGGAAACACCATATATTTT. This codes for CASSQSWTVGNTIYF.

The chain uses TRBV6-2 or TRBV6-3 and TRBJ2-1; 10 bases map to TRBD1. Per germline, CDR1 MNHEY and CDR2 SVGEGT. The CDR3 sequence is 16 residues long. The ends lost 1 base at V and 4 bases at J; junction bases unmatched: 4. The CDR3 sequence: CASSYFGQGVYNEQFF. The CDR3 nucleotides read TGTGCCAGCAGTTACTTCGGACAGGGGGTTTACAATGAGCAGTTCTTC.

Turning to this clone: Other DNA sequences from this sample encode an identical CDR3 as well. The V and J genes are TRBV2 and TRBJ2-7, with D hard to call. The V gene lost 4 bases and the J gene lost 4 bases, with 5 bases spanning the gap. Germline V CDR1 and CDR2: SNHLY, FYNNEI. The CDR3 length is 11 residues. The CDR3 sequence is CASSGEYEQYF. CDR3 DNA sequence: TGTGCCAGCAGTGGTGAGTACGAGCAGTACTTC.

J is TRBJ2-7 and V is TRBV10-1, with no clear D. The V end was cut by 4 bases, the J end by 3 bases, with 13 bases between. Germline assignment: CDR1 WNHNN and CDR2 SYGVQD (reference sequence). The CDR3 totals 14 residues. The CDR3 here is CASSVPPLLYEQYF. The CDR3 nucleotides read TGCGCCAGCAGTGTCCCTCCACTGCTCTACGAGCAGTACTTC.

The chain employs TRBV18 and TRBJ1-1, with TRBD1 as a possible D gene (5 bases). Trimming left V 5 bases short and J 5 bases short, with 18 bases between. Germline CDR1 KGHSH, CDR2 LQKENI. This CDR3 has 15 residues. The CDR3 coding sequence is TGTGCCAGCTCAAATATACAGCAGGGTTATACTGAAGCTTTCTTT. Translation: CASSNIQQGYTEAFF.

The genes are TRBV2 and TRBJ2-5; 11 bases match TRBD2. The CDR3 is made up of 19 amino acids. Unmatched junction bases numbered 13, after V lost 0 bases and J lost 4 bases. Germline V CDR1 and CDR2: SNHLY, FYNNEI. CDR3 residues: CASSEARGLAGGQGETQYF. The CDR3 coding sequence is TGTGCCAGCAGTGAAGCGAGAGGCCTAGCGGGGGGCCAGGGAGAGACCCAGTACTTC.

The rearrangement uses TRBV6-2 or TRBV6-3 and TRBJ2-5; 9 nucleotides align to TRBD2. In germline, CDR1 is MNHEY, CDR2 SVGEGT. V was pared by 2 bases and J by 4 bases, with 8 bases of the junction left unmatched. The CDR3 covers 16 residues. The chain's CDR3 is CASSYLSGGRGETQYF. The DNA for the CDR3 is TGTGCCAGCAGTTACCTCAGCGGGGGGCGAGGAGAGACCCAGTACTTC.